This T cell receptor beta chain is from a study of T cell repertoires in ileal Crohn's disease. About the study: All patients had surgery for stricturing (roughly 61%) or penetrating (39%) disease.

On this clone: Its antigen is not known.

Study outcomes and limitations: Every patient over 26.8% clonality showed endoscopic recurrence. Compared with CD4 T cells, sorted CD8 cells carried more expanded clones. Compared with non-smokers, active smokers at surgery showed more clonal expansions.

Clones were read by immunoSEQ multiplex PCR, and TCRdb kept only the in-frame ones, dropping some. Found here are about 17,000 clones, roughly three fifths of them singletons; the top ten hold 6.5%. Source material: ileal tissue. The TCR comes from an adult with Crohn's disease.

In nucleotides, the CDR3 is TGTGCCAGCAGCCAAGACAGACTTGCTAACTATGGCTACACCTTC. It specifies CASSQDRLANYGYTF. The chain carries TRBV2 and TRBJ1-2; D is perhaps TRBD1 (5 bases). Between the trimmed V and J ends, which lost 6 bases and 0 bases, there was a span of 14 bases. The germline CDR1 and CDR2 sequences are SNHLY and FYNNEI. The CDR3 length is 15 residues.